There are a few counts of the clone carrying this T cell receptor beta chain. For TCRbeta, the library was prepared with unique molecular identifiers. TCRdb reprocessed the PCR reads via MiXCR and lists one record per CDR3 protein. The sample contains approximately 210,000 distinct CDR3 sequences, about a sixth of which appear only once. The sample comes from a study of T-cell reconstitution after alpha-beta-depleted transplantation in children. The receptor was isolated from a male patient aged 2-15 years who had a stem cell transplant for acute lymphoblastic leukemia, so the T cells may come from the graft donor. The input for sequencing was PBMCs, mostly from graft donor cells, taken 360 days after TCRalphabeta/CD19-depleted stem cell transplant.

The CDR3 DNA sequence: TGTGCCTGGAGCCAAGACCCGACGGGCACAGATACGCAGTATTTT. This sequence encodes CAWSQDPTGTDTQYF. The chain joins TRBV30 to TRBJ2-3; D unresolved. The CDR3 length is 15 residues. The V and J ends lost 3 bases and 1 base respectively, with 14 bases between them. Germline V gene sequence: CDR1 GTSNPN, CDR2 SVGIG (reference sequence).